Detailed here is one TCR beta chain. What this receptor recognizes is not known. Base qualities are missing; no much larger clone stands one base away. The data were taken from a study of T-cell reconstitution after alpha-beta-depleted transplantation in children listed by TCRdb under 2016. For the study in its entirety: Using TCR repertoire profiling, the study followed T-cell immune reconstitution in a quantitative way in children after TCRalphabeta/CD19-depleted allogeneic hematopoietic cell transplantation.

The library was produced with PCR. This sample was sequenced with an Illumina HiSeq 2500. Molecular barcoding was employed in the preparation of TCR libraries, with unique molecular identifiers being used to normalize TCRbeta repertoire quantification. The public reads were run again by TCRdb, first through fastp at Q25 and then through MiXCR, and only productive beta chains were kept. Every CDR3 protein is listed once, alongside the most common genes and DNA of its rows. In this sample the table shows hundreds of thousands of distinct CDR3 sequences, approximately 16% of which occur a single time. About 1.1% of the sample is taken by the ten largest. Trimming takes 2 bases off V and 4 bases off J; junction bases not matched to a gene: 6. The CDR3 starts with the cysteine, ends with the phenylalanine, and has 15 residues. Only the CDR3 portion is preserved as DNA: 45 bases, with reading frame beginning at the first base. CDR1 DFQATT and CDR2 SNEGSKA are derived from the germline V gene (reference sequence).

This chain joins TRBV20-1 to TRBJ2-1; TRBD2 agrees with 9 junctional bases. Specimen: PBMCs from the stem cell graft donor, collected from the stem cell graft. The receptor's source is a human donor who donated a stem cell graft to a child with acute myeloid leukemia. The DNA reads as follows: TGCAGTGCTAGATTAGCGGGGGCCCTATACAATGAGCAGTTCTTC. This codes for CSARLAGALYNEQFF.